This is a list of T cell receptor beta chains from one sample in a study of response to subunit inactivated influenza vaccine. MiXCR was run by TCRdb on the RT-PCR reads, yielding one entry per CDR3 protein. This table has about half a million distinct CDR3 sequences, 25% appearing once. The sequenced sample was CD4+ T cells sorted from PBMCs, obtained roughly 5 days after vaccination. The receptors stem from a middle-aged man who received an inactivated influenza vaccine. Each CDR3 is given with its conserved first and last residue. The D gene is left open where the match is weak. Clone size, where shown, is once, few, many, or a class for clones that have expanded.

j_gene | abundance | v_gene | d_gene | CDR3aa | CDR3nt
TRBJ2-7 | few | TRBV5-1 | TRBD2 | CASSLVPGTSGGAYEQYF | TGCGCCAGCAGCTTGGTACCCGGGACTAGCGGTGGAGCCTACGAGCAGTACTTC
TRBJ1-1 | many | TRBV29-1 | NA | CSVMRAMNTEAFF | TGCAGCGTTATGAGGGCGATGAACACTGAAGCTTTCTTT
TRBJ1-1 | NA | TRBV6-2/TRBV6-3 | NA | CASSYTLSSTVMNTEAFF | TGTGCCAGCAGTTACACCCTCTCGTCGACAGTCATGAACACTGAAGCTTTCTTT
TRBJ1-2 | few | TRBV12-3/TRBV12-4 | TRBD1 | CASTIGQGHGYTF | TGTGCCAGCACCATCGGACAGGGACATGGCTACACCTTC
TRBJ1-6 | NA | TRBV6-5 | TRBD1 | CASSSTGGRSPLHF | TGTGCCAGCAGTTCAACAGGGGGCCGTTCACCCCTCCACTTT
TRBJ1-6 | few | TRBV10-2 | NA | CASSDWIENSPLHF | TGCGCCAGCAGTGATTGGATAGAGAATTCACCCCTCCACTTT
TRBJ2-3 | NA | TRBV27 | TRBD2 | CASTGSSGRISTDTQYF | TGTGCCAGCACAGGGTCTAGCGGCCGTATTAGCACAGATACGCAGTATTTT
TRBJ2-1 | NA | TRBV5-1 | NA | CASKGGGHGNEQFF | TGCGCCAGTAAAGGGGGGGGGCACGGCAATGAGCAGTTCTTC
TRBJ2-1 | NA | TRBV5-1 | TRBD2 | CASSGTSGDYNEQFF | TGCGCCAGCAGCGGGACTAGCGGAGATTACAATGAGCAGTTCTTC
TRBJ2-1 | few | TRBV4-1 | NA | CASSQGETYNEQFF | TGCGCCAGCAGCCAAGGGGAAACCTACAATGAGCAGTTCTTC
TRBJ2-3 | NA | TRBV30 | NA | CAWSTGGTDTQYF | TGTGCCTGGAGCACCGGAGGCACAGATACGCAGTATTTT
TRBJ2-1 | few | TRBV7-2 | NA | CASSGPGQRTYNEQFF | TGTGCCAGCAGCGGACCGGGACAAAGAACCTACAATGAGCAGTTCTTC
TRBJ2-5 | few | TRBV2 | NA | CASRRGAETQYF | TGTGCCAGCAGAAGGGGGGCTGAGACCCAGTACTTC
TRBJ1-1 | once | TRBV7-6 | NA | CASSFLLRESSMNTEAFF | TGTGCCAGCAGCTTTCTTCTACGGGAGTCCTCCATGAACACTGAAGCTTTCTTT
TRBJ2-4 | NA | TRBV27 | NA | CASSSANEIQYF | TGTGCCAGCAGTTCGGCTAATGAAATTCAGTACTTC
TRBJ1-6 | NA | TRBV7-2 | NA | CASSLTRGSRQVPLHF | TGTGCCAGCAGCTTAACCCGGGGGAGCCGACAAGTTCCCCTCCACTTT
TRBJ2-2 | NA | TRBV5-1 | NA | CASSLIRPGLIGNTGELFF | TGCGCCAGCAGCTTGATTCGTCCTGGGCTCATCGGGAACACCGGGGAGCTGTTTTTT
TRBJ1-1 | NA | TRBV24-1 | NA | CATSEGRSEAFF | TGTGCCACCAGTGAGGGAAGATCTGAAGCTTTCTTT
TRBJ2-3 | few | TRBV29-1 | NA | CSVEPGTSTDTQYF | TGCAGCGTTGAACCGGGGACAAGCACAGATACGCAGTATTTT
TRBJ2-1 | few | TRBV24-1 | TRBD2 | CATSDRGGRANEQFF | TGTGCCACCAGTGATAGGGGCGGGAGGGCGAATGAGCAGTTCTTC
TRBJ1-5 | NA | TRBV20-1 | TRBD1 | CSATGWTGDNQPQHF | TGCAGTGCTACGGGATGGACAGGGGACAATCAGCCCCAGCATTTT
TRBJ2-3 | NA | TRBV2 | TRBD2 | CASSGLAGVLATQYF | TGTGCCAGCAGTGGGCTAGCGGGAGTCTTGGCCACGCAGTATTTT
TRBJ2-7 | few | TRBV11-1 | NA | CASSLVYGFGSEQYF | TGTGCCAGCAGCTTAGTATACGGTTTTGGAAGCGAGCAGTACTTC
TRBJ2-7 | few | TRBV7-2 | NA | CASSLALGGVYEQYF | TGTGCCAGCAGCTTAGCGCTCGGGGGAGTGTACGAGCAGTACTTC
TRBJ2-4 | few | TRBV24-1 | NA | CATSDRGSQDIQYF | TGTGCCACCAGTGACAGGGGCAGTCAAGACATTCAGTACTTC
TRBJ2-2 | NA | TRBV6-1 | TRBD2 | CASSRGVSNTGELFF | TGTGCCAGCAGTCGGGGGGTTTCGAACACCGGGGAGCTGTTTTTT
TRBJ1-5 | NA | TRBV6-2/TRBV6-3 | NA | CASSYSSGALNQPQHF | TGTGCCAGCAGTTACTCGTCCGGGGCCCTCAATCAGCCCCAGCATTTT
TRBJ1-5 | NA | TRBV20-1 | NA | CSARDRGNSNQPQHF | TGCAGTGCTAGAGATCGTGGGAATAGCAATCAGCCCCAGCATTTT
TRBJ2-2 | few | TRBV4-3 | NA | CASSQDHGVNTGELFF | TGCGCCAGCAGCCAAGATCACGGGGTGAACACCGGGGAGCTGTTTTTT
TRBJ1-1 | few | TRBV4-3 | NA | CASSQDFRLNTEAFF | TGCGCCAGCAGCCAAGATTTCCGATTGAACACTGAAGCTTTCTTT
TRBJ1-4 | few | TRBV7-8 | NA | CASSLPLREFATNEKLFF | TGTGCCAGCAGCTTACCACTCAGGGAGTTTGCAACTAATGAAAAACTGTTTTTT
TRBJ2-7 | NA | TRBV7-8 | NA | CASSPKRVGSYEQYF | TGTGCCAGCAGCCCGAAGAGGGTAGGGTCCTACGAGCAGTACTTC
TRBJ2-1 | NA | TRBV20-1 | NA | CSALVPSYNEQFF | TGCAGTGCCCTCGTGCCCTCCTACAATGAGCAGTTCTTC
TRBJ2-1 | few | TRBV20-1 | NA | CSARDLARGEQFF | TGCAGTGCTAGAGATCTAGCGCGAGGGGAGCAGTTCTTC
TRBJ1-1 | NA | TRBV20-1 | TRBD1 | CSARDGTGAVTEAFF | TGCAGTGCTAGAGACGGGACAGGGGCCGTCACTGAAGCTTTCTTT
TRBJ2-1 | few | TRBV4-3 | NA | CASSPWPGVEQFF | TGCGCCAGCAGCCCCTGGCCGGGGGTTGAGCAGTTCTTC
TRBJ1-5 | few | TRBV2 | NA | CASTGTQYSNQPQHF | TGTGCCAGCACCGGGACACAGTATAGCAATCAGCCCCAGCATTTT